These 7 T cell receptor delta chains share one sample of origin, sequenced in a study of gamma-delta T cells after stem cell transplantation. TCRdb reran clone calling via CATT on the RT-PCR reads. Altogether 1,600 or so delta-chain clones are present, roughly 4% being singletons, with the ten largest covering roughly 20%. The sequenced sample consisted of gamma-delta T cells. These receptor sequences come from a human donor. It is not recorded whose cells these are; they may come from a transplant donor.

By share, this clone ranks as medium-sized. CDR3 DNA: TGTGCCTGTGCCGCACTAGTTGGGGGATCTACCGATAAACTCATCTTT. Translated, it gives CACAALVGGSTDKLIF. The chain combines TRDV2 with TRDJ1; 8 bases map to TRDD3. Germline-derived CDR1 and CDR2 are GEAIGNYY and EKD. V dropped 5 bases and J dropped 2; count of bases not matched to a gene: 12. The CDR3 covers 16 residues.

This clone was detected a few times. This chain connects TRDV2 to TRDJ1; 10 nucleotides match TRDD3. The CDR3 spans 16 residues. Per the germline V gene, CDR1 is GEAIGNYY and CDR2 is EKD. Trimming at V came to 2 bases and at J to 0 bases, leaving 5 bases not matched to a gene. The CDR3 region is CACDSLLGDYTDKLIF. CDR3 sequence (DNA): TGTGCCTGTGACAGCTTACTGGGGGATTACACCGATAAACTCATCTTT.

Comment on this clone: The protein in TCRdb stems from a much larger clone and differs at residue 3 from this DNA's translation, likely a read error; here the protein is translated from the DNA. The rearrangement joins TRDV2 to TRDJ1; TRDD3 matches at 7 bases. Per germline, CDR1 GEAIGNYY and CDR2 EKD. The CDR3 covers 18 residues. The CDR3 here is CAWDTVSKLGTNTDKLIF. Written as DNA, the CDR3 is TGTGCCTGGGACACCGTTAGCAAACTGGGGACTAACACCGATAAACTCATCTTT.

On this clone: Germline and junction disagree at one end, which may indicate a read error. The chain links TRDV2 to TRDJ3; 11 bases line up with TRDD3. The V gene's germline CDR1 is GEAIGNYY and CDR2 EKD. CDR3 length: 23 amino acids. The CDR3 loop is CACDTLHFPLGDRNSWATRQMFF. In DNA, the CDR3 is TGTGCCTGTGACACCCTCCACTTTCCACTGGGGGATAGAAACTCCTGGGCCACCCGACAGATGTTTTTC.

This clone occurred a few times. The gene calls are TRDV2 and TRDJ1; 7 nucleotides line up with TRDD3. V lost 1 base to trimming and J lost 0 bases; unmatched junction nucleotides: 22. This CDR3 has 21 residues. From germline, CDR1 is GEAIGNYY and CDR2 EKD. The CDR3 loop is CACDTLEGGSVPFEYTDKLIF. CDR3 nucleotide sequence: TGTGCCTGTGACACTTTAGAAGGGGGATCCGTCCCCTTCGAGTACACCGATAAACTCATCTTT.

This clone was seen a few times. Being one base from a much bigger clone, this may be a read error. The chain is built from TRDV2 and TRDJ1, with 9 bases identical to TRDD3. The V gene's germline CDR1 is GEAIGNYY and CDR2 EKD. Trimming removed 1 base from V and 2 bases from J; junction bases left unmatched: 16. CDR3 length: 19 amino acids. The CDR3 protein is CACDTLLGGDTRRTDKLIF. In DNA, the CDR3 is TGTGCCTGTGACACTCTCCTCGGTGGGGATACGCGGAGAACCGATAAACTCATCTTT.

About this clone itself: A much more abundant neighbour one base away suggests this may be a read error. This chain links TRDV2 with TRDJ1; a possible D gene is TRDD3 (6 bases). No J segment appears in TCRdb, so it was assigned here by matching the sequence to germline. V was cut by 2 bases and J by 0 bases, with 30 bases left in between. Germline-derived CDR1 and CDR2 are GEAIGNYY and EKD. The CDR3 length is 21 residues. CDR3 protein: CACDSLMGIRRLDTYTDKLIF. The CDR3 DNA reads TGTGCCTGTGACAGCCTCATGGGAATAAGACGGTTAGATACGTACACCGATAAACTCATCTTT.